One TCR beta chain is described in this entry. Its target is not known. Selected pancreatic ductal adenocarcinoma patients had undergone surgery without neoadjuvant therapy. The repertoire was sequenced with immunoSEQ multiplex PCR; TCRdb's copy has only in-frame clones and lacks some. Of about 100,000 clones listed, roughly 96% were seen once; the top ten hold less than 4%. V was trimmed by 4 bases and J by 3 bases, leaving 15 bases between them. CDR1 and CDR2 (germline): MDHEN, SYDVKM. This CDR3 is built from 16 residues. The source of the sample is a study of T cells in pancreatic ductal adenocarcinoma. Study-level points and caveats: The resected cohort was biased toward the minority with early-stage disease. Tumor and blood clonality did not differ significantly, about 0.112 versus 0.072.

This chain uses TRBV28 with TRBJ2-2; maybe TRBD2 (6 bases). The sequence came from a human donor with pancreatic ductal adenocarcinoma. The sample taken for sequencing was PBMCs. The CDR3 bases are TGTGCCAGCAGTTCCCCGGGAGATTCTTACACCGGGGAGCTGTTTTTT. As protein: CASSSPGDSYTGELFF.